One TCR beta chain is described in this entry. Germline-derived CDR1 and CDR2 are SGHTA and FQGNSA. The CDR3 is 15 residues long. The V gene lost 5 bases and the J gene lost 2 bases, with 15 bases spanning the gap. This sample is part of a study of CD8+ T cells in alopecia areata. Study at large: The drug, tofacitinib, lasted 6 to 18 months, followed by 6 months off drug.

Researchers gathered lesional scalp punch biopsies and peripheral blood from patients with alopecia areata. PBMCs provided sorted CD4+ and CD8+ T cells. cDNA prepared by RNA extraction and subsequent reverse transcription served as the template for sequencing. Profiled with immunoSEQ multiplex PCR; TCRdb holds only in-frame clones, not every one. The data contain more than 200,000 clones, under 80% of them seen just once; the ten biggest clones take up more than 0.95%. The sample consisted of CD4+ T cells sorted from blood, taken at week 0. The rearrangement uses TRBV7-2 and TRBJ1-1; D not resolved. This TCR came from a human donor with alopecia areata. CDR3 bases: TGTGCCAGCAGCCCCTCTTCGGGCCGAAACACTGAAGCTTTCTTT. Amino acid sequence: CASSPSSGRNTEAFF. The full variable domain, in which reference TRBV7-2 and TRBJ1-1 provide the parts outside the CDR3, is GAGVSQSPSNKVTEKGKDVELRCDPISGHTALYWYRQSLGQGLEFLIYFQGNSAPDKSGLPSDRFSAERTGGSVSTLTIQRTQQEDSAVYLCASSPSSGRNTEAFFGQGTRLTVV.